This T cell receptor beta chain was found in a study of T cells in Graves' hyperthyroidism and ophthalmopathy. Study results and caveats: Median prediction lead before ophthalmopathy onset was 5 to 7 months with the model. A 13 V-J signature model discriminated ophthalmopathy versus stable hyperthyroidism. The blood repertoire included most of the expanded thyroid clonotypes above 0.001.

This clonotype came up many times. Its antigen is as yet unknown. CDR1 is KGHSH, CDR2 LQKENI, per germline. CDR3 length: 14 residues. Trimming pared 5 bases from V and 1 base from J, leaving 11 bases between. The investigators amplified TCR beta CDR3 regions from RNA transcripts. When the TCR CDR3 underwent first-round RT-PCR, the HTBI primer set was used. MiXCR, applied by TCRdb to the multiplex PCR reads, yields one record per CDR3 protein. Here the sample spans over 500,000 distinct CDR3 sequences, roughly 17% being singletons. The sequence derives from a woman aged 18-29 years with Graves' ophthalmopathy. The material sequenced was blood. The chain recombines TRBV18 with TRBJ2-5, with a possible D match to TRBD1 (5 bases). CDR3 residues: CASSSTGRQETQYF. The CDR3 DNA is TGTGCCAGCTCATCCACAGGCCGCCAAGAGACCCAGTACTTC.